This T cell receptor (beta chain) was captured in a study of T cell responses to AZD1222 COVID-19 vaccine. Study observations and caveats: Most donors were white British and more were female, and clonal diversity was possibly underestimated. Spike-specific TCR breadth and depth were elevated following two AZD1222 doses.

Produced via immunoSEQ multiplex PCR; TCRdb's table is partial and in-frame only. The data show around 78,000 clones, roughly 80% seen once. On this clone itself: Its antigen is not known.

The clonotype comes from an adult in good health. The sample in question was peripheral blood, obtained on day 0 of AZD1222 vaccination.

The DNA of the CDR3 is TGTGCCAGCAGCTTGGTGTCCCTGGGTGAAAAACTGTTTTTT. It translates to CASSLVSLGEKLFF. The rearrangement joins TRBV5-6 to TRBJ1-4; D unresolved. The CDR3 contains 14 residues. The germline CDR1 and CDR2 sequences are SGHDT and YYEEEE. V lost 0 bases to trimming and J lost 7 bases, with 10 bases between them.